Listed below are T cell receptor beta chains from one sample, sequenced in a study of graft-versus-host responses after intestinal transplantation. The table came from immunoSEQ multiplex PCR; TCRdb's copy has only in-frame clones and leaves some out. The sample carries fewer than 15,000 clones, less than 80% recorded once. The input for sequencing was ileum tissue, taken 650 to 700 days after intestinal transplantation. These receptors all stem from a human patient who received an intestinal transplant, so some T cells may come from the graft donor. CDR3s include the opening cysteine and the closing phenylalanine or tryptophan. The D gene is left open where the match is weak. Clone size is stated in some rows and not others, as once, few, many or a class when expanded.

size: few
J: TRBJ1-3
V: TRBV15
D: NA
CDR3: CATSRFRTGDTIYF
DNA: TGTGCCACCAGCAGATTTAGGACGGGAGACACCATATATTTT

size: NA
J: TRBJ2-2
V: TRBV6-5
D: TRBD1
CDR3: CASSTGQGKGGELFF
DNA: TGTGCCAGCAGTACGGGACAGGGGAAGGGCGGGGAGCTGTTTTTT

size: NA
J: TRBJ2-1
V: TRBV11-3
D: TRBD1
CDR3: CASSPGTANNEQFF
DNA: TGTGCCAGCAGCCCGGGGACAGCAAACAATGAGCAGTTCTTC

size: NA
J: TRBJ1-6
V: TRBV2
D: TRBD1
CDR3: CASSDADRAKNSPLHF
DNA: TGTGCCAGCAGTGACGCGGACAGGGCTAAGAATTCACCCCTCCACTTT

size: NA
J: TRBJ1-4
V: TRBV5-6
D: NA
CDR3: CASSLRGGTTNEKLFF
DNA: TGTGCCAGCAGCTTAAGGGGGGGAACAACTAATGAAAAACTGTTTTTT

size: NA
J: TRBJ2-1
V: TRBV6-6
D: NA
CDR3: CASTEGGLRNEQFF
DNA: TGTGCCAGCACCGAAGGAGGTTTGCGAAATGAACAGTTCTTC

size: NA
J: TRBJ2-7
V: TRBV18
D: NA
CDR3: CASSPREIGRYEQYF
DNA: TGTGCCAGCTCACCAAGGGAGATTGGTAGATACGAGCAGTACTTC

size: NA
J: TRBJ1-2
V: TRBV6-5
D: NA
CDR3: CASQREGVGNYGYTF
DNA: TGTGCCAGCCAAAGGGAGGGGGTCGGTAACTATGGCTACACCTTC

size: few
J: TRBJ2-7
V: TRBV7-9
D: TRBD1
CDR3: CASSWDRGAYEQYF
DNA: TGTGCCAGCAGCTGGGACAGGGGAGCCTACGAGCAGTACTTC

size: NA
J: TRBJ2-3
V: TRBV4-3
D: TRBD2
CDR3: CASSQEAGTSTDTQYF
DNA: TGCGCCAGCAGCCAAGAAGCGGGGACTAGCACAGATACGCAGTATTTT

size: NA
J: TRBJ1-2
V: TRBV29-1
D: NA
CDR3: CSVGNQGGKGGYTF
DNA: TGCAGCGTTGGTAACCAGGGTGGAAAAGGTGGCTACACCTTC

size: NA
J: TRBJ2-3
V: TRBV7-2
D: TRBD2
CDR3: CASSYTGGSTDTQYF
DNA: TGTGCCAGCAGCTATACGGGGGGGAGCACAGATACGCAGTATTTT

size: NA
J: TRBJ2-2
V: TRBV27
D: TRBD2
CDR3: CASSFLGGAKELFF
DNA: TGTGCCAGCAGTTTTCTCGGGGGGGCGAAGGAGCTGTTTTTT

size: NA
J: TRBJ2-1
V: TRBV9
D: NA
CDR3: CASSAAGTWNEQFF
DNA: TGTGCCAGCAGCGCAGCCGGGACATGGAATGAGCAGTTCTTC

size: NA
J: TRBJ2-1
V: TRBV4-3
D: TRBD2
CDR3: CASSQDMTSGGHEQFF
DNA: TGCGCCAGCAGCCAAGATATGACTAGCGGGGGACATGAGCAGTTCTTC

size: medium-sized
J: TRBJ1-2
V: TRBV29-1
D: TRBD1
CDR3: CSVTRTGEYGYTF
DNA: TGCAGCGTGACCCGGACAGGCGAGTATGGCTACACCTTC

size: few
J: TRBJ1-1
V: TRBV6-6
D: TRBD1
CDR3: CASSARDRNTEAFF
DNA: TGTGCCAGCAGTGCCCGGGACAGGAACACTGAAGCTTTCTTT

size: NA
J: TRBJ2-5
V: TRBV10-3
D: TRBD2
CDR3: CATRTSGGETQYF
DNA: TGTGCCACCAGGACTAGCGGGGGAGAGACCCAGTACTTC

size: NA
J: TRBJ1-4
V: TRBV19
D: NA
CDR3: CASSLSAQLDNEKLFF
DNA: TGTGCCAGTAGTCTCTCCGCTCAGCTAGATAATGAAAAACTGTTTTTT

size: once
J: TRBJ1-4
V: TRBV18
D: TRBD1
CDR3: CASSPSQGYHTTNEKLFF
DNA: TGTGCCAGCTCACCATCACAGGGGTACCACACAACTAATGAAAAACTGTTTTTT